This T cell receptor (beta chain) was identified during a study of blood T cells in healthy people across ages. Study results and limitations: Long-lived donors exceeded aged donors in naive CD4+ cells and diversity.

V gave up 3 bases and J gave up 7 bases, with 11 bases separating them. This CDR3 contains 13 residues. Germline loops: CDR1 SGHRS, CDR2 YFSETQ. This clonotype was counted a few times. The antigen remains undetermined. Together with a sample-barcoded 5' primer, a J-beta primer mix was included in a second PCR lasting roughly 6 to 12 cycles. Researchers report that a template-switch adaptor with 12 random nucleotides tagged each cDNA molecule. Each CDR3 protein gets one entry after TCRdb re-called the 5' RACE reads with MiXCR. The sample lists more than 1,400,000 distinct CDR3 sequences; around two fifths were seen once.

This clonotype originated in a woman aged 18-29 years in good health. Sequencing was done on a sample of blood. J is TRBJ2-1 and V is TRBV5-1; D unresolved. The CDR3 here is CASSSSHLNEQFF. CDR3 DNA: TGCGCCAGCAGCTCAAGCCACCTGAATGAGCAGTTCTTC.